Listed below are T cell receptor beta chains from one sample, sequenced in a study of STAT5B mutations in CD4+ large granular lymphocyte leukemia. Using immunoSEQ multiplex PCR, the repertoire was profiled, and TCRdb retains in-frame clones only, with some absent. The data hold some 20,000 clones, with 60% to 85% observed a single time. Sequenced: CD4+ T cells from blood buffy coats. The receptor set was obtained from a human donor in good health. Each CDR3 is given with its conserved first and last residue. The D gene is left open where the match is weak. A row's size may be missing; if present it is once, few, many or a size class.

TRBJ1-4,TRBD1,TRBV7-2,NA,CASSPSGGEKLFF,TGTGCCAGCAGCCCCTCAGGGGGGGAAAAACTGTTTTTT
TRBJ2-1,TRBD1,TRBV7-3,NA,CASSVAGTGSFREQFF,TGTGCCAGCAGCGTCGCCGGGACAGGGTCTTTCCGTGAGCAGTTCTTC
TRBJ1-6,NA,TRBV9,NA,CASSATGTGVRTLHF,TGTGCCAGCAGCGCAACCGGGACGGGGGTTAGGACCCTCCACTTT
TRBJ2-5,TRBD2,TRBV6-6,NA,CASSLEGTSETQYF,TGTGCCAGCAGTCTCGAAGGGACTAGCGAGACCCAGTACTTC
TRBJ2-5,TRBD2,TRBV10-3,NA,CATRGEETQYF,TGTGCCACCCGGGGGGAAGAGACCCAGTACTTC
TRBJ2-5,NA,TRBV19,NA,CASSDSFDQETQYF,TGTGCCAGTAGTGACAGTTTTGACCAAGAGACCCAGTACTTC
TRBJ2-1,NA,TRBV10-1,NA,CASDNEQFF,TGCGCCAGTGACAATGAGCAGTTCTTC
TRBJ2-5,TRBD1,TRBV5-6,NA,CASSMTGVETQYF,TGTGCCAGCAGCATGACAGGGGTAGAGACCCAGTACTTC
TRBJ2-5,NA,TRBV29-1,NA,CSVQAGSETQYF,TGCAGCGTTCAGGCGGGGAGCGAGACCCAGTACTTC
TRBJ2-2,TRBD2,TRBV4-2,NA,CASSPGTSGSGRTGELFF,TGTGCCAGCAGCCCGGGGACTAGCGGGAGCGGGCGAACCGGGGAGCTGTTTTTT
TRBJ1-2,NA,TRBV4-3,NA,CASSRQKGGSGGYTF,TGCGCCAGCAGCCGCCAGAAGGGGGGATCGGGAGGCTACACCTTC
TRBJ1-1,NA,TRBV5-5,NA,CASSLGGAAEAFF,TGTGCCAGCAGCTTGGGGGGGGCGGCTGAAGCTTTCTTT
TRBJ1-1,NA,TRBV7-9,NA,CASSSRTPRATEAFF,TGTGCCAGCAGCTCTAGGACACCCAGGGCCACTGAAGCTTTCTTT
TRBJ2-7,TRBD1,TRBV27,NA,CASSRPTGGLSYEQYF,TGTGCCAGCAGCCGCCCTACAGGGGGCCTTTCCTACGAGCAGTACTTC
TRBJ1-1,NA,TRBV7-2,few,CASSLHMNTEAFF,TGTGCCAGCAGCTTACACATGAACACTGAAGCTTTCTTT
TRBJ2-5,TRBD1,TRBV5-4,NA,CASTPDRDGEQYF,TGTGCCAGCACTCCGGACAGGGATGGAGAGCAGTACTTC
TRBJ1-1,NA,TRBV29-1,once,CSAIQGEVIPEAFF,TGCAGCGCCATACAGGGTGAGGTTATCCCTGAAGCTTTCTTT
TRBJ2-2,NA,TRBV27,NA,CASSQVEGGELFF,TGTGCCAGCAGTCAAGTAGAGGGCGGGGAGCTGTTTTTT
TRBJ2-2,NA,TRBV5-1,NA,CASSLAHSNTGELFF,TGCGCCAGCAGCTTGGCTCATTCGAACACCGGGGAGCTGTTTTTT
TRBJ2-7,NA,TRBV7-2,NA,CASSFPKGLGYEQYF,TGTGCCAGCAGCTTCCCAAAGGGCCTCGGGTACGAGCAGTACTTC
TRBJ1-1,TRBD1,TRBV5-4,NA,CASRGSGTGGNTEAFF,TGTGCCAGCAGAGGATCCGGGACAGGGGGGAACACTGAAGCTTTCTTT
TRBJ1-4,NA,TRBV21-1,once,CASSKEAPKTGVLPGTEKLFF,TGTGCCAGCAGCAAAGAAGCGCCGAAGACAGGGGTGCTCCCCGGGACTGAAAAACTGTTTTTT
TRBJ1-6,TRBD1,TRBV4-3,NA,CASSQLPDRGRSPLHF,TGCGCCAGCAGCCAACTCCCGGACAGGGGGAGATCACCCCTCCACTTT
TRBJ1-1,TRBD1,TRBV7-2,NA,CASSTQGGATEAFF,TGTGCCAGCAGCACACAGGGGGGGGCCACTGAAGCTTTCTTT
TRBJ1-1,NA,TRBV27,few,CASSEPGHTEAFF,TGTGCCAGCAGCGAACCAGGGCACACTGAAGCTTTCTTT
TRBJ2-1,NA,TRBV5-4,NA,CASSLRGPYNEQFF,TGTGCCAGCAGCTTGCGGGGCCCTTACAATGAGCAGTTCTTC
TRBJ2-1,TRBD2,TRBV5-4,NA,CASSPGLAGGSDEQFF,TGTGCCAGCAGCCCCGGACTAGCGGGAGGATCCGATGAGCAGTTCTTC
TRBJ2-1,NA,TRBV4-2,NA,CASSQDVPFLRAINEQFF,TGTGCCAGCAGCCAAGATGTGCCCTTCCTGCGGGCGATCAATGAGCAGTTCTTC
TRBJ1-5,NA,TRBV7-2,NA,CASSLGDEGQPQHF,TGTGCCAGCAGCTTAGGGGATGAGGGACAGCCCCAGCATTTT
TRBJ2-7,TRBD1,TRBV5-6,NA,CASSSSRGLEQYF,TGTGCCAGCAGCTCATCCAGGGGGCTCGAGCAGTACTTC
TRBJ2-3,TRBD1,TRBV5-1,NA,CASSKDRVRTDTQYF,TGCGCCAGCAGCAAAGACAGGGTAAGGACAGATACGCAGTATTTT
TRBJ2-7,TRBD2,TRBV9,few,CASSVDPTGGSYEQYF,TGTGCCAGCAGCGTAGATCCCACGGGGGGCTCCTACGAGCAGTACTTC
TRBJ2-3,NA,TRBV29-1,NA,CSNRVSLTDTQYF,TGCAGCAACAGGGTTTCCCTCACAGATACGCAGTATTTT